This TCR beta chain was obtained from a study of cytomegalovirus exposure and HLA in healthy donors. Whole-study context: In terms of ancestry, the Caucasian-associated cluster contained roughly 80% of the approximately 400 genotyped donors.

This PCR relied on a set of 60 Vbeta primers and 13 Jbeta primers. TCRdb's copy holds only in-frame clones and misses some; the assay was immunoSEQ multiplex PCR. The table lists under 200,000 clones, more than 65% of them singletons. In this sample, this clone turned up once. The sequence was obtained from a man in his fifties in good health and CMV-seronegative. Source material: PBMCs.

Here the CDR3 DNA reads TGTGCCAGCTCAACGGGACAGGGGGCGGCGAAACTGTTTTTT. This sequence encodes CASSTGQGAAKLFF. The V gene is TRBV18, the J gene TRBJ1-4; 12 bases fit TRBD1. The CDR3 is made up of 14 amino acids. CDR1 and CDR2 from the germline V gene are KGHSH and LQKENI. V trimming: 5 bases; J trimming: 11 bases; junction bases outside the gene matches: 6.